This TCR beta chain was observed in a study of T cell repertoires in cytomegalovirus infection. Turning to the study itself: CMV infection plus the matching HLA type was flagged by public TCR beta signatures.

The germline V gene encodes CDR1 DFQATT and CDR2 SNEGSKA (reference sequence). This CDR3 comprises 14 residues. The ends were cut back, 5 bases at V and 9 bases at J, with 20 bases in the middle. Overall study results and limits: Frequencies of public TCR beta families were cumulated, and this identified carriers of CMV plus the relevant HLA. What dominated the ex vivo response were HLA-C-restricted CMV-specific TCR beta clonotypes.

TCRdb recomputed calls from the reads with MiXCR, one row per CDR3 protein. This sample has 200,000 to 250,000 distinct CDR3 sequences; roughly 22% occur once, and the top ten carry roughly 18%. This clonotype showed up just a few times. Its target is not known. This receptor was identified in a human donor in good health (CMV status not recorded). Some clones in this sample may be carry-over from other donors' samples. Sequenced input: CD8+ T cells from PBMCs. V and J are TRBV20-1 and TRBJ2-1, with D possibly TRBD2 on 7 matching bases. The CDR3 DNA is TGCAGTGCTTCCCCGTGGGGGGGCTTCAGTGAGCAGTTCTTC. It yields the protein CSASPWGGFSEQFF.